A selection of T cell receptor beta chains follows, all from one sample in a study of early T cells in non-severe SARS-CoV-2 infection. Using its own MiXCR run on the 5' RACE reads, TCRdb lists one record per CDR3 protein. The table includes 43,000 or so distinct CDR3 sequences, almost 7.5% detected once. The sequencing sample was made of whole blood. The receptors originated from an adult who was a healthcare worker with PCR-confirmed SARS-CoV-2 infection or an uninfected control (not recorded which). Both conserved end residues are part of each CDR3. A D gene is named only where the DNA matches it firmly. Some rows have no size entry. The others give once, few or many, or a class for an expanded clone.

d_call	v_call	clone_size	j_call	cdr3_nt	cdr3_aa
-	TRBV4-3	-	TRBJ2-3	TGCGCCAGCAGCTCCCGGACAGATTCAGATACGCAGTATTTT	CASSSRTDSDTQYF
-	TRBV5-4	few	TRBJ1-2	TGTGCCAGCAGCTACAGGGAACTCTATGGCTACACCTTC	CASSYRELYGYTF
-	TRBV7-2	-	TRBJ2-1	TGTGCCAGCAGCTTAGTGTTAGGTGAGCAGTTCTTC	CASSLVLGEQFF
TRBD2	TRBV14	many	TRBJ2-1	TGTGCCAGCAGCCAATCATGGCAGCGGGGATACAATGAGCAGTTCTTC	CASSQSWQRGYNEQFF
-	TRBV20-1	many	TRBJ1-5	TGCAGTGCTAGAGCGCTTAGCAATCAGCCCCAGCATTTT	CSARALSNQPQHF
-	TRBV7-3	-	TRBJ2-7	TGTGCCAGCAGCTTAATACCCAAGTACGAGCAGTACTTC	CASSLIPKYEQYF
TRBD2	TRBV28	few	TRBJ2-7	TGTGCCAGCAGTTTAATAGCGGGTAGCTACGAGCAGTACTTC	CASSLIAGSYEQYF
-	TRBV19	-	TRBJ1-2	TGTGCCAGTAGTATGGGCGCCGTCTTTGACTATGGCTACACCTTC	CASSMGAVFDYGYTF
-	TRBV12-3/TRBV12-4	many	TRBJ2-2	TGTGCCAGCAGTCCCTACTTCGACAGGTTACAAGTCGCGAACACCGGGGAGCTGTTTTTT	CASSPYFDRLQVANTGELFF
-	TRBV6-1	-	TRBJ2-3	TGTGCCAGCACCCGACCCGGGACCCCCTGGGTTCCGCAGTATTTT	CASTRPGTPWVPQYF
-	TRBV27	few	TRBJ1-6	TGTGCCAGCAGTTTAATACAGAGCTCCTATAATTCACCCCTCCACTTT	CASSLIQSSYNSPLHF
-	TRBV20-1	-	TRBJ2-2	TGCAGTGCTAGAGATGCCAGGGGTAGATCCGGGGAGCTGTTTTTT	CSARDARGRSGELFF
-	TRBV29-1	-	TRBJ2-2	TGCAGCGTTGGTTCCTGGGCGAGCACCGGGGAGCTGTTTTTT	CSVGSWASTGELFF
TRBD2	TRBV12-5	many	TRBJ2-2	TGTGCTAGTGCAGCGGGGCAGGGCTGGGACACCGGGGAGCTGTTTTTT	CASAAGQGWDTGELFF
-	TRBV24-1	-	TRBJ2-3	TGTGCCACCAGTGTGGCTACCACAGATACGCAGTATTTT	CATSVATTDTQYF
-	TRBV7-8	-	TRBJ1-6	TGTGCCAGCAGCTCCGGATGGGAGGTGAATTCACCCCTCCACTTT	CASSSGWEVNSPLHF
-	TRBV3-1	few	TRBJ2-2	TGTGCCAGCAGCCAAGATCCCTACGACACCGGGGAGCTGTTTTTT	CASSQDPYDTGELFF